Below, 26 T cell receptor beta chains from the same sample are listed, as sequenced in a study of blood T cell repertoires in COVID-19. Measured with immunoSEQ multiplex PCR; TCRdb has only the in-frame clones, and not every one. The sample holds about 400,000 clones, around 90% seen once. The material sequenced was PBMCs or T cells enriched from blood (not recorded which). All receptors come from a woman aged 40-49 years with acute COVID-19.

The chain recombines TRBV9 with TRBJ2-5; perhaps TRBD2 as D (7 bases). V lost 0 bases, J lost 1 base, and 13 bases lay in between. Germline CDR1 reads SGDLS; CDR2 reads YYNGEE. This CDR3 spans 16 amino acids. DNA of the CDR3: TGTGCCAGCAGCGTAGGTGGGGGGGGCATCCAAGAGACCCAGTACTTC. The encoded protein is CASSVGGGGIQETQYF.

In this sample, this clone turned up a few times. Here the CDR3 reads CASSPDRVTFF. The CDR3 DNA is TGTGCCAGCAGCCCTGACAGGGTTACTTTCTTT. This rearrangement joins TRBV12-3 or TRBV12-4 to TRBJ1-1; 7 nucleotides line up with TRBD1. The CDR3 runs to 11 residues. The V and J ends lost 6 bases and 12 bases, in that order; junction bases with no gene match: 7.

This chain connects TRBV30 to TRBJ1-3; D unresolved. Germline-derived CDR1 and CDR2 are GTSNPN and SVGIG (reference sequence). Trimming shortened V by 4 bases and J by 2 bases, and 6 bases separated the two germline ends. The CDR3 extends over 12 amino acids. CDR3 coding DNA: TGTGCCTGGAAACATACTGGAAACACCATATATTTT. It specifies CAWKHTGNTIYF.

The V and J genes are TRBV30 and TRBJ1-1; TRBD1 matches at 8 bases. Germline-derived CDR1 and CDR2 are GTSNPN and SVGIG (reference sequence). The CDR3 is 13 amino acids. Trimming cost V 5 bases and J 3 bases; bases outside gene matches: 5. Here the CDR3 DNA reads TGTGCCTGGGATTCGACAGGGGACACTGAAGCTTTCTTT. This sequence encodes CAWDSTGDTEAFF. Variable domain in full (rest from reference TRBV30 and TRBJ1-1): SQTIHQWPATLVQPVGSPLSLECTVEGTSNPNLYWYRQAAGRGLQLLFYSVGIGQISSEVPQNLSASRPQDRQFILSSKKLLLSDSGFYLCAWDSTGDTEAFFGQGTRLTVV.

The CDR3 loop is CASSLQGSSYNSPLHF. The CDR3 DNA reads as TGTGCCAGCTCACTGCAGGGGAGCTCCTATAATTCACCCCTCCACTTT. The chain joins TRBV18 to TRBJ1-6; tentatively, D is TRBD1 (6 bases). Germline CDR1 KGHSH, CDR2 LQKENI. The CDR3 runs to 16 residues. The ends were cut back, 4 bases at V and 0 bases at J, with 10 bases in the middle. Full variable domain (missing parts from reference TRBV18 and TRBJ1-6): NAGVMQNPRHLVRRRGQEARLRCSPMKGHSHVYWYRQLPEEGLKFMVYLQKENIIDESGMPKERFSAEFPKEGPSILRIQQVVRGDSAAYFCASSLQGSSYNSPLHFGNGTRLTVT.

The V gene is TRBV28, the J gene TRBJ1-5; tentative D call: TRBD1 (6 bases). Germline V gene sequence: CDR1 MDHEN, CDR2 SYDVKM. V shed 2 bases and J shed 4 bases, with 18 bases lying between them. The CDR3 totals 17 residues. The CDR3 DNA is TGTGCCAGCAGTTTACCAGGGGAATCGGGGGGGAATCAGCCCCAGCATTTT. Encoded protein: CASSLPGESGGNQPQHF.

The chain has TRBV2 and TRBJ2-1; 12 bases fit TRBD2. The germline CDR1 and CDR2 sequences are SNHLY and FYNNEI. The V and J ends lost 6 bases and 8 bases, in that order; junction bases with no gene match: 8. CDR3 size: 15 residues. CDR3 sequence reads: CASRLGLAGIDEQFF. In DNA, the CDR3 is TGTGCCAGCAGACTCGGACTAGCGGGGATCGATGAGCAGTTCTTC.

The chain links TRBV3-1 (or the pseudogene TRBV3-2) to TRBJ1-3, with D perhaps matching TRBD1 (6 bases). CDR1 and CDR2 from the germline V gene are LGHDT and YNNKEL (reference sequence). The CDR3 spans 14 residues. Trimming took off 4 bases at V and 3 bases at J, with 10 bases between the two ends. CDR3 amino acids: CASSLGTNGNTIYF. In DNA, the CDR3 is TGTGCCAGCAGCCTCGGGACAAATGGAAACACCATATATTTT.

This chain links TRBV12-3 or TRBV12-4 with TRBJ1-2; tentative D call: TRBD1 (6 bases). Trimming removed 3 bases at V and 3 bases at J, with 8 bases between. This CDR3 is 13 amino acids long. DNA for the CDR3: TGTGCCAGCAGTTTCGGGACACACTATGGCTACACCTTC. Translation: CASSFGTHYGYTF.

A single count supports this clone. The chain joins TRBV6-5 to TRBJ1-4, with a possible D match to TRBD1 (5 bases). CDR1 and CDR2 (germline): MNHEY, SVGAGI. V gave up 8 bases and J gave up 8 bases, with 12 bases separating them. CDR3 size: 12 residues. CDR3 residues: CASGAGLEKLFF. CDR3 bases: TGTGCCAGCGGGGCAGGGTTGGAAAAACTGTTTTTT.

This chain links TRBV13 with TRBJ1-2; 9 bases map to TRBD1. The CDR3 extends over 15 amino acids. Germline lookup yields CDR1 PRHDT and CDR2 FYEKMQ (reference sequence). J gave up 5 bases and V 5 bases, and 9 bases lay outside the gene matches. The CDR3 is CASSLRDRVMYGYTF. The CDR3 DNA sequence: TGTGCCAGCAGCCTACGGGACAGGGTAATGTATGGCTACACCTTC. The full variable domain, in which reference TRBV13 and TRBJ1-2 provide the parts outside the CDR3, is AAGVIQSPRHLIKEKRETATLKCYPIPRHDTVYWYQQGPGQDPQFLISFYEKMQSDKGSIPDRFSAQQFSDYHSELNMSSLELGDSALYFCASSLRDRVMYGYTFGSGTRLTVV.

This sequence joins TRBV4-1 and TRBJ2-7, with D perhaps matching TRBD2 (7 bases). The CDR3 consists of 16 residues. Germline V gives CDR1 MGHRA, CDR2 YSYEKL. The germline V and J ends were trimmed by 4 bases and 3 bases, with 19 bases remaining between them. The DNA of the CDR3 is TGCGCCAGCAGCCTTAGGGGGGGGCGAGAACGCTACGAGCAGTACTTC. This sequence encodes CASSLRGGRERYEQYF.

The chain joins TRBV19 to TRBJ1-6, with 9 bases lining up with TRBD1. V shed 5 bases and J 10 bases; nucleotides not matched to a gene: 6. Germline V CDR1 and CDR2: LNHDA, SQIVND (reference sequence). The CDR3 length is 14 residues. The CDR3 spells CASSRDRAGSPLHF. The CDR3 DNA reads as TGTGCCAGTAGTCGGGACAGGGCAGGGTCACCCCTCCACTTT. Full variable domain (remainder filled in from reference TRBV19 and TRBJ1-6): DGGITQSPKYLFRKEGQNVTLSCEQNLNHDAMYWYRQDPGQGLRLIYYSQIVNDFQKGDIAEGYSVSREKKESFPLTVTSAQKNPTAFYLCASSRDRAGSPLHFGNGTRLTVT.

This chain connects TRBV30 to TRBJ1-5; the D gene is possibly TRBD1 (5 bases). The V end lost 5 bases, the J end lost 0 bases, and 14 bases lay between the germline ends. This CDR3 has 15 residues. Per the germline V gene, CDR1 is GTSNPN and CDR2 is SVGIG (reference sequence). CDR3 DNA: TGTGCCTGGTCGCAGGGCGTATATAGCAATCAGCCCCAGCATTTT. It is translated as CAWSQGVYSNQPQHF.

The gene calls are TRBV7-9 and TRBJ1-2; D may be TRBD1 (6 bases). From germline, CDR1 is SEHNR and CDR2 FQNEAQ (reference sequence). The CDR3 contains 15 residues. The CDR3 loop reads CAYGDRAGDRYGYTF. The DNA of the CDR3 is TGTGCTTACGGGGATAGGGCAGGGGATCGCTATGGCTACACCTTC.

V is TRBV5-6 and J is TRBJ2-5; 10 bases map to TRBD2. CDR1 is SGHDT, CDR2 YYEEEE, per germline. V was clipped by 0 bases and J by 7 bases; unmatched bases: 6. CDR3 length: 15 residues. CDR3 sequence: CASSLGLAGDRTQYF. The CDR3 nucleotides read TGTGCCAGCAGCTTGGGGCTAGCGGGGGACAGGACCCAGTACTTC.

The CDR3 reads CSARTQGGQFF. The CDR3 DNA follows: TGCAGTGCTAGGACTCAGGGGGGGCAGTTCTTC. This rearrangement joins TRBV20-1 to TRBJ2-1, with D maybe TRBD1 (7 bases). Trimming cost V 3 bases and J 12 bases, with 12 bases left between them. In germline, CDR1 is DFQATT, CDR2 SNEGSKA (reference sequence). CDR3 length equals 11 residues.

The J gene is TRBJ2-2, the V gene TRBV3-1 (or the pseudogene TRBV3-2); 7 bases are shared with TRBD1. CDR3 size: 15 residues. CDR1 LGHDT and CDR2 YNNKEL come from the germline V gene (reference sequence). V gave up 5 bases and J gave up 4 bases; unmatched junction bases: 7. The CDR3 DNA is TGTGCCAGCAGCTACTCCCGACAGGGCACCGGGGAGCTGTTTTTT. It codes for CASSYSRQGTGELFF.

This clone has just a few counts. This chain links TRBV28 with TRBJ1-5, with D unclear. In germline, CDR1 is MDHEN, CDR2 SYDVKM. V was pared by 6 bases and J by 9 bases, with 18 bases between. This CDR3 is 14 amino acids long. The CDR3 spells CASSVPNRGGPQHF. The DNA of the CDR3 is TGTGCCAGCAGCGTACCGAACCGCGGTGGGCCCCAGCATTTT.

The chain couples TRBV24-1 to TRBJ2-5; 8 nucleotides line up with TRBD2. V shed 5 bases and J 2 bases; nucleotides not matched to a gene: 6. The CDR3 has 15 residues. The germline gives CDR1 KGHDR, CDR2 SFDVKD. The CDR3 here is CATSAATSVQETQYF. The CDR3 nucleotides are TGTGCCACCAGTGCTGCGACTAGCGTTCAAGAGACCCAGTACTTC.

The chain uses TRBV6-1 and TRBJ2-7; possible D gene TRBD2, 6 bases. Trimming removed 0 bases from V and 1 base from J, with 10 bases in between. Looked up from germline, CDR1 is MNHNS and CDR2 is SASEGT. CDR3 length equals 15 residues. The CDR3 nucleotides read TGTGCCAGCAGTGAAGCGCTGGCGGGGTCCTACGAGCAGTACTTC. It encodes CASSEALAGSYEQYF.

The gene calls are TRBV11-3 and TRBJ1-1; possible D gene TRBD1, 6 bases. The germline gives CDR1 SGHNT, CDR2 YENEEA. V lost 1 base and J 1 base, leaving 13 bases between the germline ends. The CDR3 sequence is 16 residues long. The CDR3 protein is CASSLGDRFGNTEAFF. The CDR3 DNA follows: TGTGCCAGCAGCTTAGGCGACAGGTTTGGGAACACTGAAGCTTTCTTT.

The CDR3 loop reads CASSPQRGPGEQFF. CDR3 bases: TGTGCCAGCAGCCCCCAGCGGGGGCCAGGTGAGCAGTTCTTC. J is TRBJ2-1 and V is TRBV5-4, with TRBD2 matching over 8 bases. V lost 4 bases to trimming and J lost 9 bases; unmatched junction nucleotides: 9. The CDR3 totals 14 residues. CDR1 and CDR2 from the germline V gene are SGHNT and YYREEE (reference sequence).

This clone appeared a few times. The CDR3 bases are TGTGCCAGTTCCTACCGGGACAATTATTCACCCCTCCACTTT. Its translation: CASSYRDNYSPLHF. This rearrangement joins TRBV19 to TRBJ1-6; the D gene is possibly TRBD1 (6 bases). The CDR3 runs 14 residues. V shed 8 bases and J shed 8 bases, with 16 bases lying between them. Germline CDR1 is LNHDA and CDR2 is SQIVND (reference sequence).

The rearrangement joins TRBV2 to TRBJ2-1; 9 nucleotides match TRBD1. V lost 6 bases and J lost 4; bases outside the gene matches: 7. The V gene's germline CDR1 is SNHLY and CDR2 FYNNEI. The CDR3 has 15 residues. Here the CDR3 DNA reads TGTGCCAGCAGGGGCCCGGGACAGGGATACAATGAGCAGTTCTTC. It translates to CASRGPGQGYNEQFF.

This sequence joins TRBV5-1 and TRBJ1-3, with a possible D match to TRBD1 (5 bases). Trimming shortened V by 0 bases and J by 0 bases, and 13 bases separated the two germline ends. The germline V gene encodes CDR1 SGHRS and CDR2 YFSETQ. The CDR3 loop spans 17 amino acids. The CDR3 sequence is CASSLVDRLSSGNTIYF. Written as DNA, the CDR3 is TGCGCCAGCAGCTTGGTAGACAGACTCTCCTCTGGAAACACCATATATTTT.